This entry is about one TCR beta chain. This sample is drawn from a study of T cell responses to AZD1222 COVID-19 vaccine. In germline, CDR1 is DFQATT, CDR2 SNEGSKA (reference sequence). CDR3 length: 11 residues. Repertoires were generated with immunoSEQ multiplex PCR, while TCRdb's copy carries only in-frame clones and drops some. Seen here are about 150,000 clones, about 85% observed once, and the top ten hold approximately 7%. The chain has TRBV20-1 and TRBJ2-5; the D call may be TRBD1 or TRBD2 (5 bases each). This specimen was peripheral blood, taken after recovery from COVID-19. This sequence was found in an adult who had recovered from COVID-19. The CDR3 reads CIGTDQETQYF. CDR3 nucleotide sequence: TGCATCGGGACGGATCAAGAGACCCAGTACTTC.